The 30 T cell receptor beta chains below come from one sample, sequenced in a study of T cells after posttransplantation cyclophosphamide. Treatment was busulfan-fludarabine conditioning, a marrow graft, and cyclophosphamide on days +3 and +4. The table came from immunoSEQ multiplex PCR; TCRdb's copy has only in-frame clones and leaves some out. The table records approximately 1,600 clones, 70% to 75% of them present only once. The specimen comprised CD4+ T cells sorted from blood, sampled after allogeneic stem cell transplant with posttransplant cyclophosphamide. All receptors come from a female patient in her 60s who received an allogeneic stem cell transplant from a related donor and was CMV-positive. Some T cells may have originated in the graft donor.

The chain recombines TRBV25-1 with TRBJ2-1, with TRBD2 identical over 9 bases. J was trimmed by 9 bases and V by 4 bases; bases with no gene match: 7. Germline V gene data show CDR1 as MGHDK and CDR2 as SYGVNS. The CDR3 runs 14 residues. CDR3 sequence reads: CASSVSGSPGEQFF. For the CDR3, the DNA is TGTGCCAGCAGTGTTAGCGGGAGTCCCGGTGAGCAGTTCTTC.

The rearrangement joins TRBV5-6 to TRBJ1-1, with no clear D. The CDR3 sequence is 15 residues long. Between the trimmed V and J ends, which lost 4 bases and 1 base, there was a span of 14 bases. Per germline, CDR1 SGHDT and CDR2 YYEEEE. The CDR3 protein is CASSPLGTANTEAFF. In DNA form, the CDR3 reads TGTGCCAGCAGCCCTTTGGGTACAGCGAACACTGAAGCTTTCTTT.

Of note for this clone: The same CDR3 also results from other DNA sequences found in this sample. The genes are TRBV5-1 and TRBJ2-5; tentatively, D is TRBD2 (6 bases). This CDR3 spans 14 amino acids. Germline V gene lookup returns CDR1 SGHRS and CDR2 YFSETQ. With 3 bases removed from V and 5 bases from J, the gap between germline ends came to 14 bases. The CDR3 DNA reads TGCGCCAGCAGCTATGGCGGGGCGAAGGAGACCCAGTACTTC. This translates into CASSYGGAKETQYF.

The gene calls are TRBV5-1 and TRBJ2-1, with 8 positions matching TRBD2. The CDR3 sequence is 14 residues long. Looked up from germline, CDR1 is SGHRS and CDR2 is YFSETQ. Trimming took 3 bases from V and 5 from J; bases not matched to a gene: 4. CDR3 sequence reads: CASSSGLAHNEQFF. CDR3 nucleotides: TGCGCCAGCAGCTCTGGACTAGCCCACAATGAGCAGTTCTTC.

J is TRBJ1-1 and V is TRBV5-4; 7 bases line up with TRBD1. There are 17 residues in the CDR3. From germline, CDR1 is SGHNT and CDR2 YYREEE (reference sequence). J gave up 0 bases and V 5 bases, and 13 bases lay outside the gene matches. The CDR3 DNA sequence: TGTGCCAGCAGGGGGACCCGTTCAGGGGGGTTGAACACTGAAGCTTTCTTT. It codes for CASRGTRSGGLNTEAFF.

V usage is TRBV6-1 and J usage is TRBJ1-1; TRBD1 agrees at 7 bases. This CDR3 is built from 15 residues. The junction had 11 bases not matched to a gene; V was cut back by 5 bases and J by 5 bases. The germline CDR1 and CDR2 sequences are MNHNS and SASEGT. The CDR3 nucleotides read TGTGCCAGCAGTTCGACAGGGCCCACGGGGACTGAAGCTTTCTTT. It translates to CASSSTGPTGTEAFF.

This chain links TRBV6-5 with TRBJ1-1; D may be TRBD1 (5 bases). V was trimmed by 7 bases and J by 5 bases, leaving 17 bases between them. CDR3 size: 14 residues. The germline V gene encodes CDR1 MNHEY and CDR2 SVGAGI. The CDR3 region is CASTPGNRGTEAFF. The CDR3 coding sequence is TGTGCCAGCACCCCAGGTAACCGGGGGACTGAAGCTTTCTTT.

This chain uses TRBV7-3 with TRBJ2-3; D unresolved. V was clipped by 1 base and J by 4 bases, with 9 bases between them. Germline CDR1 SGHTA, CDR2 FQGTGA. This CDR3 is built from 14 residues. DNA for the CDR3: TGTGCCAGCAGCTTAAATGGCCTGCCAGATACGCAGTATTTT. This codes for CASSLNGLPDTQYF.

CDR3 region: CASSSQSGRVNIQYF. The CDR3 nucleotides are TGTGCCAGCAGTTCCCAAAGCGGGAGAGTAAACATTCAGTACTTC. The rearrangement joins TRBV6-5 to TRBJ2-4, with 8 bases fitting TRBD2. Germline loops: CDR1 MNHEY, CDR2 SVGAGI. The V gene end was trimmed by 4 bases and the J gene end by 6 bases; junction bases not matched to a gene: 8. The CDR3 runs to 15 residues.

J is TRBJ2-7 and V is TRBV30; 8 bases match TRBD2. Germline V gene lookup returns CDR1 GTSNPN and CDR2 SVGIG (reference sequence). There are 15 residues in the CDR3. With V trimmed by 4 bases and J by 2 bases, 10 bases remained unmatched. The CDR3 nucleotides are TGTGCCTGGATTGGTGAACGGGAGGGTCCCTACGAGCAGTACTTC. Residues: CAWIGEREGPYEQYF.

The gene calls are TRBV6-1 and TRBJ1-1; a weak D match, TRBD1 (6 bases). With 10 bases removed from V and 2 bases from J, the gap between germline ends came to 14 bases. This CDR3 comprises 13 residues. Looked up from germline, CDR1 is MNHNS and CDR2 is SASEGT. This CDR3 reads CATRGHSNTEAFF. CDR3 nucleotide sequence: TGTGCCACCCGGGGACATTCTAACACTGAAGCTTTCTTT.

V is TRBV7-2 and J is TRBJ2-3; 10 bases are a match to TRBD2. V shed 1 base and J 0 bases; nucleotides not matched to a gene: 1. The CDR3 loop spans 16 amino acids. CDR1 is SGHTA and CDR2 is FQGNSA in the germline V gene. The CDR3: CASSLVSGGSTDTQYF. The CDR3 bases are TGTGCCAGCAGCTTAGTTAGCGGGGGGAGCACAGATACGCAGTATTTT.

This clone is a singleton in its sample. The rearrangement links TRBV5-1 to TRBJ2-7; 7 bases are shared with TRBD1. The CDR3 consists of 15 residues. Looked up from germline, CDR1 is SGHRS and CDR2 is YFSETQ. V trimming: 2 bases; J trimming: 7 bases; junction bases outside the gene matches: 12. CDR3 DNA sequence: TGCGCCAGCAGCTTCACCCCGGGACAGCCTAGGGAGCAGTACTTC. Amino acids: CASSFTPGQPREQYF.

The count of this clone is one. The chain links TRBV7-2 to TRBJ1-2, with a weak D call TRBD1 (5 bases). In germline, CDR1 is SGHTA, CDR2 FQGNSA. The V end lost 5 bases, the J end lost 7 bases, and 11 bases lay between the germline ends. The CDR3 spans 12 residues. CDR3 protein: CASSLSRGGYTF. The CDR3 DNA reads as TGTGCCAGCAGCCTTAGTAGGGGTGGCTACACCTTC.

V is TRBV7-2 and J is TRBJ2-1; 8 positions match TRBD1. CDR3 length equals 16 residues. V was pared by 1 base and J by 0 bases, with 2 bases of the junction left unmatched. Germline V CDR1 and CDR2: SGHTA, FQGNSA. CDR3 nucleotide sequence: TGTGCCAGCAGCTTAGTCGGGACAGGCTCCTACAATGAGCAGTTCTTC. It translates to CASSLVGTGSYNEQFF.

This rearrangement joins TRBV7-2 to TRBJ2-2; D is uncertain. The length of the CDR3 is 13 residues. V lost 1 base and J 7 bases, leaving 7 bases between the germline ends. The germline gives CDR1 SGHTA, CDR2 FQGNSA. The CDR3 here is CASSLVFGGELFF. CDR3 nucleotides: TGTGCCAGCAGCTTAGTATTCGGCGGGGAGCTGTTTTTT.

Only a few counts were recorded for this clone. The rearrangement links TRBV11-2 to TRBJ1-1; D is possibly TRBD1 (6 bases). Trimming stripped 4 bases from V and 1 base from J, with 10 bases between. Germline V gene data show CDR1 as SGHAT and CDR2 as FQNNGV. This CDR3 region has 14 residues. CDR3 bases: TGTGCCAGCAGCTGGACAGTTCAGAACACTGAAGCTTTCTTT. Residues: CASSWTVQNTEAFF.

This clone has only a few counts. The chain carries TRBV6-6 and TRBJ1-1; no firm D call. CDR1 and CDR2 (germline): MNHNY, SVGAGI (reference sequence). The CDR3 covers 13 residues. Trimming pared 7 bases from V and 0 bases from J, leaving 9 bases between. The CDR3 sequence: CASIREVNTEAFF. The CDR3 DNA reads as TGTGCCAGCATAAGGGAGGTGAACACTGAAGCTTTCTTT.

The V gene is TRBV7-2, the J gene TRBJ2-5; D possibly corresponds to TRBD2 (5 bases). The CDR3 has 13 residues. Trimming took 5 bases from V and 9 from J, leaving 16 bases between them. Germline CDR1 SGHTA, CDR2 FQGNSA. CDR3 DNA sequence: TGTGCCAGCAGCCCCGGACTGGAAGCGTCCCAGTACTTC. It codes for CASSPGLEASQYF.

This sequence joins TRBV15 and TRBJ2-3; TRBD2 might be the D (6 bases). The length of the CDR3 is 13 residues. The V end was cut by 5 bases, the J end by 0 bases, with 6 bases between. Germline assignment: CDR1 LNHNV and CDR2 YYDKDF (reference sequence). CDR3 region: CATSRGSTDTQYF. DNA of the CDR3: TGTGCCACCAGCCGGGGGAGCACAGATACGCAGTATTTT. The entire variable domain, with the rest obtained from reference TRBV15 and TRBJ2-3, is as follows: DAMVIQNPRYQVTQFGKPVTLSCSQTLNHNVMYWYQQKSSQAPKLLFHYYDKDFNNEADTPDNFQSRRPNTSFCFLDIRSPGLGDTAMYLCATSRGSTDTQYFGPGTRLTVL.

This clone is large. V is TRBV5-6 and J is TRBJ2-7; D might be TRBD2 (6 bases). With 3 bases removed from V and 9 bases from J, the gap between germline ends came to 13 bases. The CDR3 runs to 12 residues. The V gene's germline CDR1 is SGHDT and CDR2 YYEEEE. In nucleotides, the CDR3 is TGTGCCAGCAGCTCTTTCGGGGGATCGCAGTACTTC. Translating gives CASSSFGGSQYF.

The chain combines TRBV11-2 with TRBJ2-1, with 9 bases lining up with TRBD2. The CDR3 consists of 16 residues. Germline CDR1 is SGHAT and CDR2 is FQNNGV. The V gene end was trimmed by 5 bases and the J gene end by 5 bases; junction bases not matched to a gene: 10. The CDR3 DNA reads TGTGCCAGCAGCCCCCTCCTTAGCGGGGGAAACAATGAGCAGTTCTTC. Residues: CASSPLLSGGNNEQFF. Together with reference TRBV11-2 and TRBJ2-1, the CDR3 gives the full variable domain: EAGVAQSPRYKIIEKRQSVAFWCNPISGHATLYWYQQILGQGPKLLIQFQNNGVVDDSQLPKDRFSAERLKGVDSTLKIQPAKLEDSAVYLCASSPLLSGGNNEQFFGPGTRLTVL.

This chain connects TRBV6-1 to TRBJ2-1; tentative D call: TRBD1 (5 bases). The CDR3 spans 19 residues. Germline-derived CDR1 and CDR2 are MNHNS and SASEGT. V lost 3 bases and J 0 bases, leaving 21 bases between the germline ends. CDR3 loop: CASSDPAPRALSSYNEQFF. CDR3 DNA: TGTGCCAGCAGTGACCCAGCCCCCAGGGCTTTAAGCTCCTACAATGAGCAGTTCTTC.

This clone was picked up a small number of times. This rearrangement joins TRBV6-5 to TRBJ2-7, with D perhaps TRBD1 (6 bases). V was trimmed by 6 bases and J by 11 bases, leaving 14 bases between them. Germline lookup yields CDR1 MNHEY and CDR2 SVGAGI. The CDR3 has 11 amino acids. The CDR3 is CASSERQAEYF. CDR3 nucleotides: TGTGCCAGCAGCGAGAGACAGGCGGAGTACTTC.

A single count supports this clone. This chain links TRBV7-2 with TRBJ2-2, with D possibly matching TRBD2 (7 bases). The germline V and J ends were trimmed by 8 bases and 9 bases, with 16 bases remaining between them. The CDR3 runs 13 residues. The germline CDR1 and CDR2 sequences are SGHTA and FQGNSA. The CDR3 sequence: CASLRGAAWELFF. The DNA of the CDR3 is TGTGCCAGCTTACGGGGGGCGGCCTGGGAGCTGTTTTTT.

This clone came up a few times. The genes are TRBV7-2 and TRBJ2-3; D perhaps matches TRBD1 (5 bases). Germline values: CDR1 SGHTA, CDR2 FQGNSA. This CDR3 has 13 residues. The germline V and J ends were trimmed by 5 bases and 4 bases, with 10 bases remaining between them. CDR3 protein: CASSQQVADTQYF. CDR3 nucleotide sequence: TGTGCCAGCAGCCAACAGGTTGCAGATACGCAGTATTTT.

This clone came up once. The rearrangement links TRBV19 to TRBJ2-2; 11 nucleotides align to TRBD2. The CDR3 consists of 15 residues. Germline CDR1 LNHDA, CDR2 SQIVND (reference sequence). The J segment lost 8 bases and the V segment lost 5 bases, leaving 7 bases of the junction unmatched. The chain's CDR3 is CASSPKTSGIGELFF. The CDR3 coding sequence is TGTGCCAGTAGTCCAAAGACTAGCGGGATAGGGGAGCTGTTTTTT.

The chain combines TRBV4-3 with TRBJ2-4, with a weak D call TRBD2 (5 bases). Trimming removed 0 bases from V and 6 bases from J, with 9 bases in between. This CDR3 is built from 14 residues. Germline CDR1 reads LGHNA; CDR2 reads YSLEER. CDR3 region: CASSQEGEGNIQYF. For the CDR3, the DNA is TGCGCCAGCAGCCAAGAGGGAGAGGGAAACATTCAGTACTTC.

This clone was counted only a few times. This chain links TRBV28 with TRBJ2-7, with unresolved D. V dropped 2 bases and J dropped 7 bases, with 21 bases sitting between them. Germline CDR1 is MDHEN and CDR2 is SYDVKM. The CDR3 is 16 amino acids. The CDR3 bases are TGTGCCAGCAGTTTAGCCCGCCGATTTCTGAGAGGTGAGCAGTACTTC. Translated: CASSLARRFLRGEQYF.

This sequence joins TRBV13 and TRBJ1-1; D is undetermined. This CDR3 comprises 15 residues. Germline assignment: CDR1 PRHDT and CDR2 FYEKMQ (reference sequence). V lost 1 base to trimming and J lost 0 bases, with 9 bases between them. CDR3 protein: CASSLALLMNTEAFF. The CDR3, as DNA: TGTGCCAGCAGCTTAGCCCTCTTAATGAACACTGAAGCTTTCTTT.